This note documents a single TCR beta chain sequence. This entry comes from a study of technical replicates of blood from a few donors. The repertoire was sequenced with immunoSEQ multiplex PCR; TCRdb's copy has only in-frame clones and lacks some. The sample yields some 96,000 clones, under 97% seen once. V lost 5 bases, J lost 0 bases, and 4 bases lay in between. CDR3 length equals 12 residues. Germline CDR1 is MDHEN and CDR2 is SYDVKM. Sequencing was carried out using T cells isolated from PBMCs. This chain joins TRBV28 and TRBJ1-1; unclear D gene. This clonotype originated in a human donor in good health. Written as DNA, the CDR3 is TGTGCCAGCAGTGTTATGAACACTGAAGCTTTCTTT. Its protein product is CASSVMNTEAFF.